Listed below are T cell receptor beta chains from one sample, sequenced in a study of OX40 agonist ivuxolimab in advanced cancers. Data came from immunoSEQ multiplex PCR; TCRdb stores just in-frame clones and leaves some out. The repertoire has 35,000 to 40,000 clones, around 93% of them found once; the top ten carry roughly 9%. The sequencing used CD4+ or CD8+ T cells sorted from blood, collected in a trial of the OX40 agonist ivuxolimab. The receptors were gathered from an adult with an advanced solid tumor such as melanoma, head and neck, liver or kidney cancer. Both conserved end residues are part of each CDR3. The D gene is left open where the match is weak. For some rows the clone size is stated as once, few or many, or as a class when expanded; others skip it.

J,V,D,size,DNA,CDR3
TRBJ2-7,TRBV2,-,-,TGTGCCAGCAGTGAAGTGCAGCGATTCTACGAGCAGTACTTC,CASSEVQRFYEQYF
TRBJ1-5,TRBV27,-,few,TGTGCCAGCAGTTTTTCCAGTGATCAGCCCCAGCATTTT,CASSFSSDQPQHF
TRBJ2-7,TRBV6-5,-,-,TGTGCCAGCAGTCGACTGCCCTACGAGCAGTACTTC,CASSRLPYEQYF
TRBJ2-5,TRBV30,-,-,TGTGCCTGGAGTTGGGTTTATAGCGGACAAGGAGAGACCCAGTACTTC,CAWSWVYSGQGETQYF
TRBJ2-6,TRBV7-9,TRBD2,-,TGTGCCAGCAGCCCCGGGGGGGGGCCTGGGGCCAACGTCCTGACTTTC,CASSPGGGPGANVLTF
TRBJ2-3,TRBV9,-,-,TGTGCCAGCACCCCAGGTACAGCCAACACAGATACGCAGTATTTT,CASTPGTANTDTQYF
TRBJ1-2,TRBV4-2,-,-,TGTGCCAGCAGCCAAGAAGGCTACGCGACAGGCTATGGCTACACCTTC,CASSQEGYATGYGYTF
TRBJ2-2,TRBV6-5,-,once,TGTGCCAGCAGTTACACCCGGGGCACCGGGGAGCTGTTTTTT,CASSYTRGTGELFF
TRBJ2-5,TRBV4-2,-,once,TGTGCCGGCAGCCAAGCTAGCAGCGGACAAGAGACCCAGTACTTC,CAGSQASSGQETQYF
TRBJ2-1,TRBV19,-,-,TGTGCCAGTAGTATAGGTCCCGAGGCGGATGAGCAGTTCTTC,CASSIGPEADEQFF
TRBJ2-1,TRBV19,TRBD2,-,TGTGCCAGTAGTAAGGGGCGACTAGCGGATATTAGCTCCTACAATGAGCAGTTCTTC,CASSKGRLADISSYNEQFF
TRBJ2-1,TRBV9,TRBD1,-,TGTGCCAGCAGCGACCCCACCGGGACAGGGCCCAATGAGCAGTTCTTC,CASSDPTGTGPNEQFF
TRBJ2-1,TRBV28,-,-,TGTGCCAGCAGTTTCCGACAGAGCTCCTACAATGAGCAGTTCTTC,CASSFRQSSYNEQFF
TRBJ2-1,TRBV4-1,TRBD2,-,TGCGCCAGCAGCCATCCCGGGACTAGCGGGAGCAGCGATGAGCAGTTCTTC,CASSHPGTSGSSDEQFF
TRBJ2-1,TRBV30,TRBD1,-,TGTGCCTGGTCCGGGACAGGGAGCTACAATGAGCAGTTCTTC,CAWSGTGSYNEQFF
TRBJ2-1,TRBV27,TRBD2,-,TGTGCCAGCAGCAGGGGACTAGCGGGTTACAATGAGCAGTTCTTC,CASSRGLAGYNEQFF